One sample yielded the 22 T cell receptor beta chains listed below, sequenced in a study of T cells in Graves' hyperthyroidism and ophthalmopathy (dated by TCRdb to the late 2010s). Receptor amplification or capture employed multiplex PCR. Sequenced using an Illumina HiSeq 2000. TCR beta CDR3 regions were amplified from RNA transcripts. The TCR CDR3 was subjected to a first round of RT-PCR using the HTBI primer set and the Qiagen OneStep RT-PCR kit. TCRdb reanalyzed the raw reads on its own, using fastp at Q25 for trimming and MiXCR for clone calling, and kept in-frame beta chains. Each entry is one CDR3 protein sequence, shown with its most common DNA and genes. This sample lists around 250,000 distinct CDR3 sequences; approximately 15% were detected once. The top ten hold about 14% of the sample. Sequenced input: blood. The origin of the receptors is a middle-aged woman with Graves' hyperthyroidism that later progressed to Graves' ophthalmopathy.

Many counts were recorded for this clonotype. The J gene is TRBJ2-5, the V gene TRBV5-4; D remains ambiguous. CDR3 size: 11 residues. V was pared by 1 base and J by 5 bases, with 3 bases between. Germline values: CDR1 SGHNT, CDR2 YYREEE (reference sequence). The CDR3 nucleotides read TGTGCCAGCAGCTTGCACGAGACCCAGTACTTC. Its protein is CASSLHETQYF.

The sample holds many counts of this clonotype. The gene calls are TRBV29-1 and TRBJ1-1; the D is unclear. CDR3 length: 13 amino acids. The germline CDR1 and CDR2 sequences are SQVTM and ANQGSEA. V gave up 5 bases and J gave up 0 bases, with 10 bases separating them. CDR3 sequence reads: CSVRQTMNTEAFF. The DNA of the CDR3 is TGCAGCGTTAGACAAACAATGAACACTGAAGCTTTCTTT.

In its sample, this clonotype was seen a few times. One base away lies a much larger clone, so this may be a sequencing read error. V and J are TRBV7-2 and TRBJ2-6, with 7 bases identical to TRBD1. Germline V gives CDR1 SGHTA, CDR2 FQGNSA. The CDR3 length is 17 residues. V shed 5 bases and J 0 bases; nucleotides not matched to a gene: 7. CDR3 sequence reads: CASSPDDRASGANVLTF. CDR3 DNA: TGTGCCAGCAGCCCCGACGACAGGGCCTCTGGGGCCAACGTCCTGACTTTC.

This clonotype was recorded many times. The chain has TRBV2 and TRBJ2-6; 7 bases map to TRBD1. The germline V gene has CDR1 SNHLY and CDR2 FYNNEI. The length of the CDR3 is 18 residues. Unmatched junction bases numbered 11, after V lost 6 bases and J lost 0 bases. The CDR3: CASSPRTGYYSGANVLTF. The DNA of the CDR3 is TGTGCCAGCAGCCCCCGGACAGGATATTACTCTGGGGCCAACGTCCTGACTTTC.

The V gene is TRBV5-1, the J gene TRBJ2-1, with 10 bases matching TRBD2. Trimming removed 4 bases from V and 5 bases from J; junction bases left unmatched: 9. The germline V gene encodes CDR1 SGHRS and CDR2 YFSETQ. CDR3 length: 16 amino acids. The CDR3 DNA reads as TGCGCCAGCAGCGTACCAAGGACTAGCGGACACAATGAGCAGTTCTTC. Translation: CASSVPRTSGHNEQFF.

CDR3 nucleotides: TGCAGTGCTAGAAGGGGGGCAGCGAACACCGGGGAGCTGTTTTTT. The encoded protein is CSARRGAANTGELFF. The chain carries TRBV20-1 and TRBJ2-2; D tentatively fits TRBD1 or TRBD2 (6 bases each). Germline V gene lookup returns CDR1 DFQATT and CDR2 SNEGSKA (reference sequence). V gave up 2 bases and J gave up 0 bases, with 10 bases separating them. This CDR3 spans 15 amino acids.

This clonotype was counted at least ten times. The chain couples TRBV7-9 to TRBJ2-3; 13 bases agree with TRBD2. The V segment lost 4 bases and the J segment 1 base; nucleotides outside the gene matches: 2. CDR3 size: 16 residues. Germline V gene lookup returns CDR1 SEHNR and CDR2 FQNEAQ (reference sequence). The CDR3 DNA reads TGTGCCAGCAGCTACGGACTAGCGGGAGGCACAGATACGCAGTATTTT. It yields the protein CASSYGLAGGTDTQYF.

V and J are TRBV7-2 and TRBJ1-2, with TRBD1 matching 7 bases. Per the germline V gene, CDR1 is SGHTA and CDR2 is FQGNSA. V trimming: 5 bases; J trimming: 8 bases; junction bases outside the gene matches: 8. The CDR3 has 13 residues. In DNA form, the CDR3 reads TGTGCCAGCAGCCGAGAGGGGGCAAAGGGCTACACCTTC. Translation gives CASSREGAKGYTF.

There are a few counts of this clonotype. This chain connects TRBV5-1 to TRBJ2-4; D is perhaps TRBD2 (6 bases). Germline V gene lookup returns CDR1 SGHRS and CDR2 YFSETQ. V lost 3 bases and J 0 bases, leaving 16 bases between the germline ends. The CDR3 length is 17 residues. The chain's CDR3 is CASSWGIGGLAKNIQYF. As DNA, the CDR3 is TGCGCCAGCAGCTGGGGTATCGGAGGGTTAGCCAAAAACATTCAGTACTTC.

This clonotype has at least ten counts. This chain joins TRBV12-3 or TRBV12-4 and TRBJ2-1; 14 nucleotides match TRBD2. The CDR3 totals 18 residues. V was pared by 6 bases and J by 6 bases, with 13 bases of the junction left unmatched. As DNA, the CDR3 is TGTGCCAGCAGCCCAAGGTGGGGACTAGCGGGAGTTTTCAATGAGCAGTTCTTC. It codes for CASSPRWGLAGVFNEQFF.

Ten or more counts support this clonotype. The chain joins TRBV28 to TRBJ2-2; 15 nucleotides agree with TRBD2. The CDR3 consists of 21 residues. Germline assignment: CDR1 MDHEN and CDR2 SYDVKM. The J segment lost 0 bases and the V segment lost 6 bases, leaving 14 bases of the junction unmatched. The CDR3 DNA sequence: TGTGCCAGCAGCTCCATTCGGACTAGCGGGAGGGTGGGACCGAACACCGGGGAGCTGTTTTTT. Protein sequence: CASSSIRTSGRVGPNTGELFF.

Many counts were recorded for this clonotype. The chain uses TRBV28 and TRBJ2-7, with 7 bases that match TRBD2. The germline V gene has CDR1 MDHEN and CDR2 SYDVKM. The CDR3 consists of 11 residues. With V trimmed by 7 bases and J by 6 bases, 3 bases remained unmatched. CDR3 nucleotides: TGTGCCAGCACTAGCGGATTCGAGCAGTACTTC. The encoded protein is CASTSGFEQYF. The variable domain in full, completed from reference TRBV28 and TRBJ2-7, reads DVKVTQSSRYLVKRTGEKVFLECVQDMDHENMFWYRQDPGLGLRLIYFSYDVKMKEKGDIPEGYSVSREKKERFSLILESASTNQTSMYLCASTSGFEQYFGPGTRLTVT.

This clonotype has at least ten counts. V gene TRBV12-3 or TRBV12-4 combines with J gene TRBJ2-1, with 16 nucleotides matching TRBD2. The V and J ends lost 5 bases and 10 bases, in that order; junction bases with no gene match: 5. CDR3 length: 15 amino acids. The CDR3 spells CASSGTSGRATEQFF. CDR3 DNA: TGTGCCAGCAGTGGGACTAGCGGGAGGGCCACCGAGCAGTTCTTC.

V and J are TRBV6-2 or TRBV6-3 and TRBJ2-4; D unresolved. Looked up from germline, CDR1 is MNHEY and CDR2 is SVGEGT. The length of the CDR3 is 16 residues. V was trimmed by 7 bases and J by 0 bases, leaving 16 bases between them. The CDR3 sequence: CASTHRRLLAKNIQYF. In DNA form, the CDR3 reads TGTGCCAGCACCCACCGGAGACTTCTAGCCAAAAACATTCAGTACTTC.

The V and J genes are TRBV6-1 and TRBJ1-6; D uncertain. Trimming left V 2 bases short and J 5 bases short, with 4 bases between. There are 13 residues in the CDR3. From germline, CDR1 is MNHNS and CDR2 SASEGT. The CDR3 region is CASSEQNNSPLHF. The CDR3 DNA sequence: TGTGCCAGCAGTGAACAGAATAATTCACCCCTCCACTTT.

This clonotype was observed at least ten times. The rearrangement joins TRBV29-1 to TRBJ1-5, with TRBD1 as a possible D gene (5 bases). From germline, CDR1 is SQVTM and CDR2 ANQGSEA. The V gene lost 4 bases and the J gene lost 1 base, with 8 bases spanning the gap. This CDR3 contains 13 residues. DNA for the CDR3: TGCAGCGTTGGAGGGGCAAGCAATCAGCCCCAGCATTTT. This encodes CSVGGASNQPQHF.

Concerning this clonotype itself: The junction differs from germline at one of its ends, possibly a read error. This rearrangement joins TRBV5-6 to TRBJ2-5; D unclear. The length of the CDR3 is 14 residues. CDR1 is SGHDT, CDR2 YYEEEE, per germline. For the CDR3, the DNA is TGTGTCAGCAGCCCTGTAGGGCCTCGAGAGACCCAGTACTTC. Protein product: CVSSPVGPRETQYF.

As for this clonotype: A much bigger clone sits one base away, suggesting this may be a read error. The J gene is TRBJ2-7, the V gene TRBV27, with D unresolved. Germline CDR1 and CDR2: MNHEY and SMNVEV (reference sequence). This CDR3 is 13 amino acids long. The CDR3 region is CAGSFGPSYEQYF. The DNA of the CDR3 is TGTGCCGGCAGTTTCGGTCCTTCCTACGAGCAGTACTTC.

V usage is TRBV6-1 and J usage is TRBJ1-1; 7 bases map to TRBD1. This CDR3 is built from 16 residues. The V gene end was trimmed by 4 bases and the J gene end by 1 base; junction bases not matched to a gene: 9. CDR1 and CDR2 from the germline V gene are MNHNS and SASEGT. In DNA, the CDR3 is TGTGCCAGCAGTGGGGTGACAGGGACTCCGAACACTGAAGCTTTCTTT. The encoded protein is CASSGVTGTPNTEAFF.

This clonotype was recorded at least ten times. The V call is TRBV20-1, the J call TRBJ1-6; D is unclear. CDR3 size: 13 residues. The V and J ends lost 7 bases and 0 bases respectively, with 7 bases between them. CDR1 is DFQATT, CDR2 SNEGSKA, per germline (reference sequence). The CDR3 here is CSVALSYNSPLHF. Written as DNA, the CDR3 is TGCAGTGTGGCCCTCTCCTATAATTCACCCCTCCACTTT.

This clonotype was counted only a few times. The chain links TRBV20-1 to TRBJ2-1; 14 bases fit TRBD2. Germline values: CDR1 DFQATT, CDR2 SNEGSKA (reference sequence). The CDR3 extends over 17 amino acids. Losses at the gene ends were 6 bases for V and 0 bases for J; bases not matched to a gene: 7. The CDR3 spells CSAISGTSGSSYNEQFF. The CDR3 nucleotides read TGCAGTGCCATTTCCGGGACTAGCGGGAGCTCCTACAATGAGCAGTTCTTC.

The table lists this clonotype with many counts. The gene calls are TRBV7-9 and TRBJ2-3, with a tentative D call TRBD1 (6 bases). V gave up 4 bases and J gave up 2 bases, with 16 bases separating them. The length of the CDR3 is 16 residues. In germline, CDR1 is SEHNR, CDR2 FQNEAQ (reference sequence). The CDR3 DNA is TGTGCCAGCAGCTACCGGACAGCCCCCTACACAGATACGCAGTATTTT. Residues: CASSYRTAPYTDTQYF.